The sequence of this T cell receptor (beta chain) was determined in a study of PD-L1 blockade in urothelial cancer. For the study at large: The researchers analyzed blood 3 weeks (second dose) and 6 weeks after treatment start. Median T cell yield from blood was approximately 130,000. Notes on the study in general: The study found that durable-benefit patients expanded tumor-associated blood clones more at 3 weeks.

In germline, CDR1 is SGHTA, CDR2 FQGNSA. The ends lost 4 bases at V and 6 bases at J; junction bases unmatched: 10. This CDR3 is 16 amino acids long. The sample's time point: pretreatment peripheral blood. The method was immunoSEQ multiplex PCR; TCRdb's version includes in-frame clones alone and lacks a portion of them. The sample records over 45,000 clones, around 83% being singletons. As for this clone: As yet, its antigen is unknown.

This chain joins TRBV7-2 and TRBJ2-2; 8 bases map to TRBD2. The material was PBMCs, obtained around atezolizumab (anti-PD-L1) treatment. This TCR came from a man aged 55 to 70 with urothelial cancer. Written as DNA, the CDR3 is TGTGCCAGCAGCTCCGGTTCCGGGAGGGCCGCCGGGGAGCTGTTTTTT. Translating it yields CASSSGSGRAAGELFF. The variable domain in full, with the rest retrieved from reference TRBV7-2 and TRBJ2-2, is GAGVSQSPSNKVTEKGKDVELRCDPISGHTALYWYRQSLGQGLEFLIYFQGNSAPDKSGLPSDRFSAERTGGSVSTLTIQRTQQEDSAVYLCASSSGSGRAAGELFFGEGSRLTVL.